A single sample is the source of the 3 T cell receptor beta chains below, sequenced in a study of blood T cell repertoires in COVID-19. Generated by immunoSEQ multiplex PCR, the TCRdb table keeps only in-frame clones and is missing some. The sample holds 300,000 to 400,000 clones, 70% to 90% seen once. The specimen was peripheral blood. The receptor source for this set is a woman aged 45-60 years with active or convalescent COVID-19.

The CDR3 DNA sequence: TGTGCCAGCAGCTTAAACAGGGATCAGCCCCAGCATTTT. Protein sequence: CASSLNRDQPQHF. The V call is TRBV7-8, the J call TRBJ1-5, with D perhaps matching TRBD1 (6 bases). With 2 bases removed from V and 5 bases from J, the gap between germline ends came to 7 bases. The germline V gene encodes CDR1 SGHVS and CDR2 FQNEAQ. The CDR3 consists of 13 residues.

Only one count was recorded for this clone. This chain uses TRBV5-1 with TRBJ1-6, with TRBD1 identical over 9 bases. Unmatched junction bases numbered 12, after V lost 4 bases and J lost 10 bases. CDR3 length: 16 amino acids. The germline gives CDR1 SGHRS, CDR2 YFSETQ. Here the CDR3 DNA reads TGCGCCAGCAGCCCATCCGGGACAGGGCAATTCTCACCCCTCCACTTT. This translates into CASSPSGTGQFSPLHF. The full variable domain, rest sourced from reference TRBV5-1 and TRBJ1-6, is KAGVTQTPRYLIKTRGQQVTLSCSPISGHRSVSWYQQTPGQGLQFLFEYFSETQRNKGNFPGRFSGRQFSNSRSEMNVSTLELGDSALYLCASSPSGTGQFSPLHFGNGTRLTVT.

The chain joins TRBV5-1 to TRBJ1-4; TRBD1 agrees at 7 bases. This CDR3 has 14 residues. J gave up 4 bases and V 4 bases, and 4 bases lay outside the gene matches. Germline assignment: CDR1 SGHRS and CDR2 YFSETQ. In DNA form, the CDR3 reads TGCGCCAGCAGCGGGGGACAGCTTAATGAAAAACTGTTTTTT. Translated: CASSGGQLNEKLFF.